This TCR beta chain originates from a study of cytomegalovirus exposure and HLA in healthy donors. The CDR3 consists of 15 residues. The germline gives CDR1 LNHDA, CDR2 SQIVND (reference sequence). V lost 6 bases and J 2 bases, leaving 17 bases between the germline ends. Clones were read by immunoSEQ multiplex PCR, and TCRdb kept only the in-frame ones, dropping some. In the table there are tens of thousands of clones, approximately 91% of which are singletons. This chain connects TRBV19 to TRBJ2-7; a possible D gene is TRBD1 (6 bases). The source material was PBMCs. This receptor was obtained from a man aged 30 to 39 in good health and CMV-seronegative. The CDR3 nucleotides are TGTGCCAGTAGAGGGGTCGGGCAGGGGACCTACGAGCAGTACTTC. Translation: CASRGVGQGTYEQYF.